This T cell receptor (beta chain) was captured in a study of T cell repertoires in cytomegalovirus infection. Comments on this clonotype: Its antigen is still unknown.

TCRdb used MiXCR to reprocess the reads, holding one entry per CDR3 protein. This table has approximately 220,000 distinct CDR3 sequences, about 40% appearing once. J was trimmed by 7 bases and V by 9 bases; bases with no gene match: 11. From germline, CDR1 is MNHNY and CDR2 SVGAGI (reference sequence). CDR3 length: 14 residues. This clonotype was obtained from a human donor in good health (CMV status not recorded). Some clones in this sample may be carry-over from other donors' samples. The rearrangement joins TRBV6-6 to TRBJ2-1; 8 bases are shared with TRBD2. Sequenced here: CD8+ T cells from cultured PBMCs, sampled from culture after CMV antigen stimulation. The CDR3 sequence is CASQLAGGGNEQFF. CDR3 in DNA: TGTGCCAGTCAGCTGGCGGGGGGCGGGAATGAGCAGTTCTTC.